These 13 T cell receptor beta chains were all obtained from the same sample, sequenced in a study of shared clonotypes between healthy human individuals. Method: immunoSEQ multiplex PCR; TCRdb's copy keeps in-frame clones and lacks some. Here the sample spans 1.6 million or so clones, 97% to 99% being singletons. Sequenced: naive CD4+ T cells sorted from blood. Subset reported: CD45RA+ positively selected. These receptors all stem from a man younger than 40 in good health.

V usage is TRBV18 and J usage is TRBJ2-7; 8 bases line up with TRBD1. The V gene's germline CDR1 is KGHSH and CDR2 LQKENI. The CDR3 covers 17 residues. V dropped 1 base and J dropped 4; count of bases not matched to a gene: 12. In DNA, the CDR3 is TGTGCCAGCTCACCACTCCCGGGACAGGAGAACTTATACGAGCAGTACTTC. This sequence encodes CASSPLPGQENLYEQYF.

The chain carries TRBV18 and TRBJ2-3; 10 bases are shared with TRBD1. Trimming took 4 bases from V and 0 from J; bases not matched to a gene: 7. The CDR3 consists of 17 residues. Germline V lookup: CDR1 KGHSH, CDR2 LQKENI. The DNA for the CDR3 is TGTGCCAGCTCACGCGAGACAGGGGGCGTGAGCACAGATACGCAGTATTTT. This sequence encodes CASSRETGGVSTDTQYF. Looking up the rest from reference TRBV18 and TRBJ2-3 gives the full variable domain: NAGVMQNPRHLVRRRGQEARLRCSPMKGHSHVYWYRQLPEEGLKFMVYLQKENIIDESGMPKERFSAEFPKEGPSILRIQQVVRGDSAAYFCASSRETGGVSTDTQYFGPGTRLTVL.

This rearrangement joins TRBV9 to TRBJ2-3; 14 nucleotides match TRBD2. The trim removed 3 bases at V and 1 base at J, leaving 7 bases unmatched. The CDR3 totals 18 residues. Germline V gene data show CDR1 as SGDLS and CDR2 as YYNGEE. CDR3 nucleotides: TGTGCCAGCAGCGGGGGGACTAGCGGGAGAATAGGCACAGATACGCAGTATTTT. This codes for CASSGGTSGRIGTDTQYF.

The J gene is TRBJ2-7, the V gene TRBV6-1; 8 bases agree with TRBD2. CDR3 length: 16 amino acids. CDR1 and CDR2 from the germline V gene are MNHNS and SASEGT. The V and J ends lost 3 bases and 4 bases, in that order; junction bases with no gene match: 11. In DNA, the CDR3 is TGTGCCAGCAGTGACTTTCAACCGGGGGGGGTTTACGAGCAGTACTTC. As protein: CASSDFQPGGVYEQYF.

The CDR3: CAWTLAGGADTQYF. The CDR3 region has the DNA TGTGCCTGGACCCTAGCGGGAGGGGCAGATACGCAGTATTTT. The chain is built from TRBV30 and TRBJ2-3, with 12 bases that match TRBD2. The length of the CDR3 is 14 residues. J gave up 4 bases and V 4 bases, and 3 bases lay outside the gene matches. CDR1 is GTSNPN and CDR2 is SVGIG in the germline V gene (reference sequence).

The chain links TRBV11-2 to TRBJ2-3; TRBD1 matches at 10 bases. Germline lookup yields CDR1 SGHAT and CDR2 FQNNGV. The J segment lost 4 bases and the V segment lost 5 bases, leaving 6 bases of the junction unmatched. This CDR3 is 15 amino acids long. The CDR3 protein is CASSVTGGGSDTQYF. CDR3 nucleotide sequence: TGTGCCAGCAGCGTGACAGGGGGCGGGTCAGATACGCAGTATTTT. The full variable domain, its missing parts supplied by reference TRBV11-2 and TRBJ2-3, is EAGVAQSPRYKIIEKRQSVAFWCNPISGHATLYWYQQILGQGPKLLIQFQNNGVVDDSQLPKDRFSAERLKGVDSTLKIQPAKLEDSAVYLCASSVTGGGSDTQYFGPGTRLTVL.

This sequence joins TRBV5-5 and TRBJ2-3, with D possibly TRBD2 on 7 matching bases. This CDR3 is built from 14 residues. The ends were cut back, 7 bases at V and 8 bases at J, with 20 bases in the middle. Germline V lookup: CDR1 SGHKS, CDR2 YYEKEE (reference sequence). In DNA form, the CDR3 reads TGTGCCAGCCGAGGGGGAGGGCCGGGTGTTACGCAGTATTTT. This gives the protein CASRGGGPGVTQYF.

This chain uses TRBV5-1 with TRBJ2-5; 8 nucleotides match TRBD1. This CDR3 has 17 amino acids. CDR1 and CDR2 (germline): SGHRS, YFSETQ. V lost 0 bases and J lost 0; bases outside the gene matches: 7. The CDR3 DNA follows: TGCGCCAGCAGCTTGGTAAAGACAGGGGAGTACCAAGAGACCCAGTACTTC. It codes for CASSLVKTGEYQETQYF.

This chain uses TRBV6-5 with TRBJ2-2; D call uncertain. Deletions cut 1 base from V and 5 bases from J, with 11 bases between. Germline lookup yields CDR1 MNHEY and CDR2 SVGAGI. The CDR3 has 15 residues. The CDR3 loop is CASSYFSVETGELFF. In nucleotides, the CDR3 is TGTGCCAGCAGTTACTTCTCGGTGGAGACCGGGGAGCTGTTTTTT.

This chain connects TRBV7-9 to TRBJ2-3; D perhaps matches TRBD2 (5 bases). V lost 4 bases and J 4 bases, leaving 15 bases between the germline ends. This CDR3 has 15 residues. Germline CDR1 is SEHNR and CDR2 is FQNEAQ (reference sequence). The CDR3 loop is CASSSTTRTADTQYF. CDR3 DNA sequence: TGTGCCAGCAGCTCGACTACAAGAACGGCAGATACGCAGTATTTT.

This chain connects TRBV7-2 to TRBJ1-2; D is uncertain. Trimming cost V 4 bases and J 0 bases, with 15 bases left between them. In germline, CDR1 is SGHTA, CDR2 FQGNSA. The CDR3 runs to 16 residues. The CDR3, as DNA: TGTGCCAGCAGCTCCTATGCGTTAGGGTCTAACTATGGCTACACCTTC. Its protein is CASSSYALGSNYGYTF.

The chain is built from TRBV2 and TRBJ2-5, with TRBD1 matching 11 bases. With V trimmed by 6 bases and J by 4 bases, 7 bases remained unmatched. The germline gives CDR1 SNHLY, CDR2 FYNNEI. The CDR3 has 15 residues. CDR3 in amino acids: CASRSGTGGVETQYF. CDR3 bases: TGTGCCAGCAGATCCGGGACAGGGGGAGTAGAGACCCAGTACTTC.

On this clone itself: Different DNA sequences within this sample yield the same CDR3. The V and J genes are TRBV4-3 and TRBJ2-7; D unclear. The length of the CDR3 is 15 residues. The germline V gene encodes CDR1 LGHNA and CDR2 YSLEER. Trimming shortened V by 1 base and J by 4 bases, and 14 bases separated the two germline ends. The chain's CDR3 is CASSQGFSGVYEQYF. The CDR3 DNA reads TGCGCCAGCAGCCAAGGTTTCTCGGGTGTATACGAGCAGTACTTC.